This note documents a single T cell receptor beta chain sequence. What it binds is not known. The data originate from a study of T cell responses to AZD1222 COVID-19 vaccine. Looking at the study overall: Second-dose timings of about 4 or about 12 weeks were pooled. The study, taken as a whole, reports: Repertoires were sampled only after the peak T cell response. Just a handful of AZD1222 recipients tested seropositive at baseline.

Sequencing was performed with immunoSEQ multiplex PCR; in TCRdb, only in-frame clones are kept and a portion is missing. The table lists 75,000 to 95,000 clones, 70% to 90% of them singletons. Germline CDR1 reads SGHNT; CDR2 reads YYREEE (reference sequence). V lost 5 bases and J 4 bases, leaving 13 bases between the germline ends. CDR3 length: 15 residues. This TCR was sampled from an adult in good health. This sequence joins TRBV5-4 and TRBJ2-6; D remains unclear. The material sequenced was peripheral blood, taken on day 0 of AZD1222 vaccination. The CDR3 DNA follows: TGTGCCAGCAGATCCGGCACGGCAGGGGCCAACGTCCTGACTTTC. It codes for CASRSGTAGANVLTF.